This TCR beta chain came from a study of cytomegalovirus exposure and HLA in healthy donors. Study findings and constraints: Within a later analysis, the majority of CMV-associated TCR beta chains appeared HLA-restricted. One variant, a missense change in DCLRE1C, was linked in a later analysis to TCR beta V- and J-gene trimming. The authors listed approximately 160 TCR beta chains as cytomegalovirus-associated. Per published accounts, TCR beta sequences correctly predicted the HLA-A and HLA-B alleles of most subjects.

With respect to this clone: The antigen is unknown.

Trimming took 1 base from V and 0 from J; bases not matched to a gene: 6. This CDR3 region has 19 residues. In germline, CDR1 is SGHRS, CDR2 YFSETQ. The primer mix had 60 Vbeta and 13 Jbeta primers. This table comes from immunoSEQ multiplex PCR, and its TCRdb copy is limited to in-frame clones, with some not included. The data contain roughly 90,000 clones, approximately 84% of them singletons. This clonotype was sampled from a young man in good health and CMV-seronegative. This sequence joins TRBV5-1 and TRBJ1-6, with 11 positions matching TRBD1. The specimen was PBMCs. The CDR3 DNA reads TGCGCCAGCAGCTTGTGGACAGGGGGCGGGAGCTCCTATAATTCACCCCTCCACTTT. It encodes CASSLWTGGGSSYNSPLHF.